This note documents a single T cell receptor (beta chain) sequence. The data were taken from a study of human T cells and chemical hapten exposure. Time point: patch test 3, about 24 weeks after DPC sensitization. Treatment denoted: therapeutic diphenylcyclopropenone sensitization with weekly scalp DPC. TCRdb fed the RACE reads into MiXCR, producing one record per CDR3 protein. The data contain just under 65,000 distinct CDR3 sequences, about 11% of them seen just once; the ten biggest clones take up roughly 2%. V was shortened by 5 bases and J by 0 bases, with 8 bases between the two germline ends. CDR1 MDHEN and CDR2 SYDVKM come from the germline V gene. This CDR3 is built from 14 residues.

The chain carries TRBV28 and TRBJ1-3; D gene unclear. The sample here was whole blood, taken in connection with sensitization to the hapten diphenylcyclopropenone (DPC). This sequence originates from a woman aged 25 to 39 with alopecia areata. Some clones in this sample may be carry-over from other donors' samples. CDR3 nucleotide sequence: TGTGCCAGCAGTACAGCCTACTCTGGAAACACCATATATTTT. It encodes CASSTAYSGNTIYF.